The 8 T cell receptor beta chains below all came from one sample that was sequenced in a study of identical twins. TCRdb recomputed calls from the 5' RACE reads with MiXCR, one row per CDR3 protein. The sample records 1.5 million to 2 million distinct CDR3 sequences, about 32% being singletons. The sample taken for sequencing was cord blood. These receptors were collected from a newborn girl in good health.

This clonotype turned up a few times. This chain connects TRBV2 to TRBJ1-1; no definite D call. The CDR3 length is 12 residues. Trimming took 4 bases from V and 2 from J, leaving 5 bases between them. The germline V gene encodes CDR1 SNHLY and CDR2 FYNNEI. This CDR3 is CASSVINTEAFF. In DNA form, the CDR3 reads TGTGCCAGCAGTGTGATTAACACTGAAGCTTTCTTT.

The rearrangement links TRBV30 to TRBJ1-6, with D hard to call. Germline V CDR1 and CDR2: GTSNPN, SVGIG (reference sequence). The CDR3 totals 14 residues. Trimming left V 1 base short and J 6 bases short, with 10 bases between. The chain's CDR3 is CAWSAALLNSPLHF. CDR3 sequence (DNA): TGTGCCTGGAGTGCGGCTCTGCTTAATTCACCCCTCCACTTT.

The chain couples TRBV20-1 to TRBJ2-1; no firm D call. CDR1 and CDR2 from the germline V gene are DFQATT and SNEGSKA (reference sequence). The CDR3 contains 12 residues. V lost 0 bases and J 5 bases, leaving 5 bases between the germline ends. The CDR3 region is CSARDLHNEQFF. The DNA of the CDR3 is TGCAGTGCTAGAGATCTACACAATGAGCAGTTCTTC.

This sequence joins TRBV28 and TRBJ2-5, with 9 bases identical to TRBD2. In germline, CDR1 is MDHEN, CDR2 SYDVKM. J was trimmed by 2 bases and V by 8 bases; bases with no gene match: 6. This CDR3 contains 14 residues. The chain's CDR3 is CASGLLAGQETQYF. CDR3 nucleotide sequence: TGTGCCAGCGGCCTCCTAGCGGGGCAAGAGACCCAGTACTTC.

This clonotype was seen at least ten times. The J gene is TRBJ2-7, the V gene TRBV5-1; 8 nucleotides align to TRBD2. V dropped 4 bases and J dropped 0; count of bases not matched to a gene: 6. This CDR3 is built from 15 residues. Germline CDR1 and CDR2: SGHRS and YFSETQ. For the CDR3, the DNA is TGCGCCAGCAGCCCTATAGCGGGGAACTCCTACGAGCAGTACTTC. This translates into CASSPIAGNSYEQYF.

This clonotype was seen a few times. This rearrangement joins TRBV10-3 to TRBJ2-1; D possibly matches TRBD1 or TRBD2 (5 bases each). V was trimmed by 6 bases and J by 6 bases, leaving 15 bases between them. The germline V gene has CDR1 ENHRY and CDR2 SYGVKD. The CDR3 is made up of 14 amino acids. CDR3 loop: CAIRNPGTINEQFF. CDR3 bases: TGTGCCATCAGAAACCCCGGGACCATCAATGAGCAGTTCTTC.

J is TRBJ2-7 and V is TRBV10-3, with TRBD2 identical over 11 bases. With 4 bases clipped from V and 2 bases from J, the junction kept 4 bases outside the gene matches. Germline V lookup: CDR1 ENHRY, CDR2 SYGVKD. The CDR3 sequence is 15 residues long. CDR3 protein: CAISAGSGGAYEQYF. The CDR3 DNA sequence: TGTGCCATCAGTGCGGGTAGCGGGGGGGCCTACGAGCAGTACTTC.

This clonotype was detected a few times. This chain uses TRBV6-6 with TRBJ2-3; a weak D match, TRBD1 (6 bases). Germline V lookup: CDR1 MNHNY, CDR2 SVGAGI (reference sequence). Trimming stripped 2 bases from V and 5 bases from J, with 8 bases between. This CDR3 spans 13 amino acids. The CDR3 loop is CASSYLRGDTQYF. The CDR3 DNA sequence: TGTGCCAGCAGTTACCTCAGGGGAGATACGCAGTATTTT.